A selection of T cell receptor beta chains follows, all from one sample in a study of beta chain features in type 1 diabetes. The assay was immunoSEQ multiplex PCR, and TCRdb's table has in-frame clones only and misses some. The data contain about 230,000 clones, 9.6% of them singletons. Material: naive CD4+ T cells from blood. The receptors come from a woman between 18 and 29 years old in good health. Each CDR3 is given with its conserved first and last residue. The D gene is left open where the match is weak. Where a row states a size, it is once, few, many or the class of an expanded clone; other rows omit it.

d_gene | j_gene | v_gene | abundance | CDR3nt | CDR3aa
TRBD1 | TRBJ2-7 | TRBV7-9 | - | TGTGCCAGCAGCCCGCTGGACAGGGGGGACTACGAGCAGTACTTC | CASSPLDRGDYEQYF
- | TRBJ2-7 | TRBV23-1 | few | TGCGCCAGCAGTCCGCAGGCCATCTACGAGCAGTACTTC | CASSPQAIYEQYF
TRBD1 | TRBJ2-1 | TRBV5-4 | few | TGTGCCAGCAGCCGGGACAGGGGGCTGTATGAGCAGTTCTTC | CASSRDRGLYEQFF
TRBD2 | TRBJ2-2 | TRBV10-3 | - | TGTGCCATCAGCCTCTCGGGGGGCGGGGAGCTGTTTTTT | CAISLSGGGELFF
TRBD1 | TRBJ2-1 | TRBV5-4 | - | TGTGCCAGCAGCTCGCAGGGGGCAGTTGAGCAGTTCTTC | CASSSQGAVEQFF
TRBD2 | TRBJ2-3 | TRBV7-6 | few | TGTGCCAGCAGCTTAGGGACTAGCGGGAGCGCAGATACGCAGTATTTT | CASSLGTSGSADTQYF
- | TRBJ1-5 | TRBV6-6 | few | TGTGCCAGCAGTGTTCAGGGATTGAATCAGCCCCAGCATTTT | CASSVQGLNQPQHF
- | TRBJ1-2 | TRBV9 | few | TGTGCCAGCAGCGTAAGGGAGGGGGACGGAGTAAACTATGGCTACACCTTC | CASSVREGDGVNYGYTF
- | TRBJ2-7 | TRBV27 | few | TGTGCCAGCAGTTCCCAGGGAACGCTCGAGCAGTACTTC | CASSSQGTLEQYF
- | TRBJ1-6 | TRBV6-5 | few | TGTGCCAGCAGTTACTCATCCTCCGATTCACCCCTCCACTTT | CASSYSSSDSPLHF
- | TRBJ1-4 | TRBV4-1 | few | TGCGCCAGCAGCCAAACCCGGGAGGGGTCTAATGAAAAACTGTTTTTT | CASSQTREGSNEKLFF
TRBD2 | TRBJ2-1 | TRBV5-1 | - | TGCGCCAGCAGCTATTCGGGACTAGCTAGCGATGAGCAGTTCTTC | CASSYSGLASDEQFF
- | TRBJ2-7 | TRBV7-2 | few | TGTGCCAGCAGCTTAGATCCCGGAGGCCCAAGGGAGCAGTACTTC | CASSLDPGGPREQYF
- | TRBJ2-5 | TRBV5-4 | few | TGTGCCAGCAGCTTAGGACTGCCTGAGACCCAGTACTTC | CASSLGLPETQYF
- | TRBJ2-7 | TRBV30 | few | TGTGCCTGGAGTAAGAGTAGCTACCACGAGCAGTACTTC | CAWSKSSYHEQYF
TRBD2 | TRBJ2-1 | TRBV6-5 | few | TGTGCCAGCAGTTACACGGGACTAGCGGGAGGTTTTGAGCAGTTCTTC | CASSYTGLAGGFEQFF
- | TRBJ2-7 | TRBV11-2 | - | TGTGCCAGCAGCTTAGTCGAGCGGCTGGAATACGAGCAGTACTTC | CASSLVERLEYEQYF
- | TRBJ2-2 | TRBV29-1 | few | TGCAGCGTCCCGGGGTCGGGAATCAACACCGGGGAGCTGTTTTTT | CSVPGSGINTGELFF
- | TRBJ2-5 | TRBV14 | - | TGTGCCAGCAGCCACCTGTCCCAGCTCGGGGAGACCCAGTACTTC | CASSHLSQLGETQYF
- | TRBJ1-3 | TRBV25-1 | few | TGTGCCAGCAGTTCAACCGGACAGTACGGTGGAAACACCATATATTTT | CASSSTGQYGGNTIYF
TRBD1 | TRBJ1-5 | TRBV27 | - | TGTGCCAGCAGTTTATCGGGGGGACAGGGGAACAATCAGCCCCAGCATTTT | CASSLSGGQGNNQPQHF
- | TRBJ2-1 | TRBV14 | few | TGTGCCAGCAGCCAGGGGAGGTCGGGCTACAATGAGCAGTTCTTC | CASSQGRSGYNEQFF
- | TRBJ2-2 | TRBV30 | - | TGTGCCTGGAGTGATCAGGAAATACCGGTCGGGGAGCTGTTTTTT | CAWSDQEIPVGELFF
TRBD1 | TRBJ1-6 | TRBV13 | few | TGTGCCAGCAGCCTAGGGGACAGGGGTTATAATTCACCCCTCCACTTT | CASSLGDRGYNSPLHF
TRBD2 | TRBJ2-7 | TRBV4-2 | few | TGTGCCAGCAGCCAAACCCCGGGACTAGCTGCCGAGCAGTACTTC | CASSQTPGLAAEQYF
- | TRBJ1-1 | TRBV30 | many | TGTGCCTGGTCTGCCTTCAGCGGAGAAGCTTTCTTT | CAWSAFSGEAFF
- | TRBJ1-5 | TRBV6-6 | few | TGTGCCAGCAGCCGTCGAAGGGAGGATCAGCCCCAGCATTTT | CASSRRREDQPQHF
TRBD1 | TRBJ1-2 | TRBV9 | few | TGTGCCAGCAGCTACGGGACAGGGGGCAACTATGGCTACACCTTC | CASSYGTGGNYGYTF
TRBD1 | TRBJ2-7 | TRBV7-9 | - | TGTGCCAGCAGCCCCGGACAGGGGAAAAGAGGGCGGGGGTACGAGCAGTACTTC | CASSPGQGKRGRGYEQYF
- | TRBJ1-2 | TRBV9 | - | TGTGCCACCTCGAGGAGGGGAAACTATGGCTACACCTTC | CATSRRGNYGYTF
TRBD1 | TRBJ1-2 | TRBV20-1 | - | TGCAGCGGGACAGGCATCTATGGCTACACCTTC | CSGTGIYGYTF
- | TRBJ2-7 | TRBV18 | - | TGTGCCAGCTCACCAACGGAGTTTGGCGAGCAGTACTTC | CASSPTEFGEQYF
TRBD2 | TRBJ2-6 | TRBV5-1 | - | TGCGCCAGCAGCTTGCGGGCGGGGGACTCTGGGGCCAACGTCCTGACTTTC | CASSLRAGDSGANVLTF
- | TRBJ2-3 | TRBV30 | few | TGTGCCTGGGGCCAAGGCCTAAGGGGAGATACGCAGTATTTT | CAWGQGLRGDTQYF
- | TRBJ2-3 | TRBV10-3 | many | TGTGCCATCAGTGAAGGGGGCACAGATACGCAGTATTTT | CAISEGGTDTQYF
TRBD1 | TRBJ1-1 | TRBV28 | few | TGTGCCAGCGGTAGAGGGACAGGGGAGGAAGCTTTCTTT | CASGRGTGEEAFF
TRBD1 | TRBJ1-1 | TRBV9 | few | TGTGCCAGCAGCTTGACAGGGACGAACACTGAAGCTTTCTTT | CASSLTGTNTEAFF
TRBD1 | TRBJ1-1 | TRBV28 | few | TGTGCCAGCAGTTCCTTCCCGACAGGGTCGTCTGAAGCTTTCTTT | CASSSFPTGSSEAFF
- | TRBJ1-4 | TRBV30 | - | TGTGCCTGGAGTGGGGGCCCGAATGAAAAACTGTTTTTT | CAWSGGPNEKLFF
- | TRBJ1-2 | TRBV27 | few | TGTGCCAGCAGTTTCCAGGGGCTGAACTATGGCTACACCTTC | CASSFQGLNYGYTF
TRBD2 | TRBJ2-1 | TRBV18 | - | TGTGCCAGCTCACCAAAAGCGGGGTCCCTTACCTTTGAGCAGTTCTTC | CASSPKAGSLTFEQFF
TRBD1 | TRBJ2-5 | TRBV5-1 | few | TGCGCCAGCAGCTGGGACAGCCAAGAGACCCAGTACTTC | CASSWDSQETQYF
- | TRBJ2-7 | TRBV5-6 | - | TGTGCCAGCAGCTTGCTGGCAGGGGGGCCCTACGAGCAGTACTTC | CASSLLAGGPYEQYF
- | TRBJ2-5 | TRBV15 | few | TGTGCCACCAGCAGAGATCTAGCTGGGGAGACCCAGTACTTC | CATSRDLAGETQYF
TRBD2 | TRBJ2-1 | TRBV5-6 | - | TGTGCCAGCAGTAGGGCCCGGACAGCTAGCGGGAGGAATGAGCAGTTCTTC | CASSRARTASGRNEQFF
- | TRBJ1-3 | TRBV30 | - | TGTGCCGGGCCAGGTATTTCGGGAAACACCATATATTTT | CAGPGISGNTIYF
TRBD2 | TRBJ2-5 | TRBV18 | few | TGTGCCAGCTCACTCTCAGCGGGAGGCCAAGAGACCCAGTACTTC | CASSLSAGGQETQYF
TRBD2 | TRBJ2-4 | TRBV5-6 | few | TGTGCCAGCAGCTCCGGGACTAGCGGGAGAGAGATTCAGTACTTC | CASSSGTSGREIQYF
TRBD2 | TRBJ2-5 | TRBV29-1 | many | TGCAGCGTGCTAACTAGCGCCGAGACCCAGTACTTC | CSVLTSAETQYF
- | TRBJ2-7 | TRBV18 | - | TGTGCCAGCTCACCCCTTTCATCGAAAGGGGGTGACGAGCAGTACTTC | CASSPLSSKGGDEQYF
- | TRBJ1-1 | TRBV27 | - | TGTGCCAGCAGTTTACAGGGAAACACTGAAGCTTTCTTT | CASSLQGNTEAFF
TRBD2 | TRBJ2-1 | TRBV4-2 | - | TGTGCCAGCAGCCAAGATAAGGGGACTACCTCTTACAATGAGCAGTTCTTC | CASSQDKGTTSYNEQFF
- | TRBJ2-7 | TRBV11-2 | - | TGTGCCAGCAGCTTCCTGGGGGCTAACGAGCAGTACTTC | CASSFLGANEQYF
- | TRBJ2-3 | TRBV12-5 | few | TGTGCTAGTGGTTTGGTGACAGGCACAGATACGCAGTATTTT | CASGLVTGTDTQYF
TRBD1 | TRBJ2-1 | TRBV5-4 | - | TGTGCCAGCAGCCCGGGACAGAGCTCCTACAATGAGCAGTTCTTC | CASSPGQSSYNEQFF
TRBD1 | TRBJ1-1 | TRBV5-4 | - | TGTGCCAGCAGCTCGGTAAGGGGACAGCCGAACACTGAAGCTTTCTTT | CASSSVRGQPNTEAFF
TRBD1 | TRBJ2-1 | TRBV5-1 | - | TGCGCCAGCAGCCTGGACAGGGATGAGCAGTTCTTC | CASSLDRDEQFF